The rows below give T cell receptor beta chains drawn from one sample of a study of shared clonotypes between healthy human individuals. Measured with immunoSEQ multiplex PCR; TCRdb has only the in-frame clones, and not every one. Among hundreds of thousands of clones, roughly 96% were seen once, and the ten largest hold roughly 0.12%. Sequencing input: naive CD8+ T cells sorted from blood. These receptors were collected from a woman aged 30 to 39 in good health. Both conserved end residues are trimmed from each CDR3.

v_call	cdr3_aa
TRBV2	ASSLLNLAGTDYEQY
TRBV29-1	SVVGGDTEAF
TRBV2	ASSGQGGTTNEKLF
TRBV4-2	ASSWTSGDTDTQY
TRBV15	ATSGPPGLAGNNEQF
TRBV4-1	ASSQQETQY
TRBV28	ASSLLGDLGYT
TRBV7-7	ASSKDSNNEKLF
TRBV27	ASSPTGGRGNEQY
TRBV19	ASTTASGYT
TRBV2	ASSPALGNTIY
TRBV2	ASKGSGYDRRDTQY
TRBV2	ASSEGTLGIYEQY
TRBV9	ASSVMLAGGRETQY
TRBV27	ASRGVAGFNEQF
TRBV11-2	ASSSVGRTSGTSTDTQY
TRBV27	ASRWTSGTYNEQF
TRBV2	ASSTGDGGYT
TRBV27	ASQGTDTQY
TRBV29-1	SVVPGSVNEQF
TRBV23-1	ASNLTGGGGYT
TRBV5-1	ASSHWGLAGSTDTQY
TRBV25-1	ASSPRLAGIYNEQF
TRBV20-1	SATGAYEQY
TRBV7-6	ASSLAPNEQF
TRBV4-1	ASSQTGGSEQF
TRBV28	ASSFSLAYEQY
TRBV15	ATSLYNEQF